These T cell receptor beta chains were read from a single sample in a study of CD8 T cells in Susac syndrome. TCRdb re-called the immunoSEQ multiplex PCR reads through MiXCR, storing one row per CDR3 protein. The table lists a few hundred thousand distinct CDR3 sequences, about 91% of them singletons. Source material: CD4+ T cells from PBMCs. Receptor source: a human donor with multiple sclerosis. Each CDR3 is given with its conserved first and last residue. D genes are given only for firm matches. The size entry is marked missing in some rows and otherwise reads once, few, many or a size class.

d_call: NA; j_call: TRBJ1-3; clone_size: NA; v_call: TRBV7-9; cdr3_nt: TGTGCCAGCAGCTTACGCCCAAGAGGACGGACCTCTGGAAACACCATATATTTT; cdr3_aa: CASSLRPRGRTSGNTIYF
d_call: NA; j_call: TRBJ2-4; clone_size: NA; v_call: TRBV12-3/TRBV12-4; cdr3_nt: TGTGCCAGCAGTCCGGCAGCCAAAAACATTCAGTACTTC; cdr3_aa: CASSPAAKNIQYF
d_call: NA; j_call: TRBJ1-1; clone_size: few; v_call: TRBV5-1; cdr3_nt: TGCGCCAGCAGCTTGGACAGCCCCTCCTTCGACACTGAAGCTTTCTTT; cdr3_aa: CASSLDSPSFDTEAFF
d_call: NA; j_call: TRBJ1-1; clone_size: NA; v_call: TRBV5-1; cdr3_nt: TGCGCCAGCAGCTCGGCAGGGTGGGGCACTGAAGCTTTCTTT; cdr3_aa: CASSSAGWGTEAFF
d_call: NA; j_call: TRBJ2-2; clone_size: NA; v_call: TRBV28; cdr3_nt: TGTGCCAGCACAATAAAAAGGGGCGGGGAGCTGTTTTTT; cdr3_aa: CASTIKRGGELFF
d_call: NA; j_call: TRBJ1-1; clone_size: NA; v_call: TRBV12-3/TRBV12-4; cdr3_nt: TGTGCCAGCAGCCCCCGGGAAGCTGAAGCTTTCTTT; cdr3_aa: CASSPREAEAFF
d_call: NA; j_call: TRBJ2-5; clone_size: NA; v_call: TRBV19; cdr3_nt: TGTGCCAGTAGTGTCCGTGGGGACCAAGAGACCCAGTACTTC; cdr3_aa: CASSVRGDQETQYF
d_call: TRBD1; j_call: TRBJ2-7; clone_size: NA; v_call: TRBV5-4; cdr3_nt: TGTGCCAGCAGCGGGATGTTGGGAACCGGGACAGGTTCCTACGAGCAGTACTTC; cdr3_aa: CASSGMLGTGTGSYEQYF
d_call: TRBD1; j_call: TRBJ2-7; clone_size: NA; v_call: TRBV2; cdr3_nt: TGTGCCAGCAGTCGCCCGGGACAGGGTATAGCGAGCTCCTACGAGCAGTACTTC; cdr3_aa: CASSRPGQGIASSYEQYF
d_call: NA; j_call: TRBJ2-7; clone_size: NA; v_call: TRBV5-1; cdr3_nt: TGCGCCAGCAGAGAGTGGCGGAGCCCGGACTACGAGCAGTACTTC; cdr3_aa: CASREWRSPDYEQYF
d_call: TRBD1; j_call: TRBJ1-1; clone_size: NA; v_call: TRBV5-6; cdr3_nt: TGTGCCAGCCTCCGGACAGGCCCAACCGTAGAAGCTTTCTTT; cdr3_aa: CASLRTGPTVEAFF
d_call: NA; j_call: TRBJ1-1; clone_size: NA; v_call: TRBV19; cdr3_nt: TGTGCCAGTAGTAGCCGAGGGGTGCTTGAAGCTTTCTTT; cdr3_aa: CASSSRGVLEAFF
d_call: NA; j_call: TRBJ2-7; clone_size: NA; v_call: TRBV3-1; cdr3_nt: TGTGCCAGCAGCCAATTGGGGGGAGATTACGAGCAGTACTTC; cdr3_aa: CASSQLGGDYEQYF
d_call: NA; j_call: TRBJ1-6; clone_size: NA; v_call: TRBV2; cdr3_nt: TGTGCCAGCAGGGAAGGGGACGTGGATTCACCCCTCCACTTT; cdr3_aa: CASREGDVDSPLHF
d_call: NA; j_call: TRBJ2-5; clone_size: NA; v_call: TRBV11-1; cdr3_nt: TGTGCCAGCAGCCTCGTGGTCCTGGCGGAGACCCAGTACTTC; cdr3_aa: CASSLVVLAETQYF
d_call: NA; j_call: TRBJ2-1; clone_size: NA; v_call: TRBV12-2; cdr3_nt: TGTGCAAGTCGCTTAGCCCTAGCAGGGGGGGACTACAATGAGCAGTTCTTC; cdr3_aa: CASRLALAGGDYNEQFF
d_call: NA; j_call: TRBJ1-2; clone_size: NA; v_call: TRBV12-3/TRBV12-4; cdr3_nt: TGTGCCAGCGCTGGGTCGACCTTTGGCTATGGCTACACCTTC; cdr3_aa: CASAGSTFGYGYTF
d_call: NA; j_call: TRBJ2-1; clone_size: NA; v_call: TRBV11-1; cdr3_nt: TGTGCCAGCAGCTTAGACAGGCATGAGCAGTTCTTC; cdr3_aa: CASSLDRHEQFF
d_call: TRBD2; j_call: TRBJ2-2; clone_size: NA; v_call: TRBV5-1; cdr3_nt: TGCGCCAGCAGCTCGGGACTAGCGGGAGGAAGCGGGGAGCTGTTTTTT; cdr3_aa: CASSSGLAGGSGELFF
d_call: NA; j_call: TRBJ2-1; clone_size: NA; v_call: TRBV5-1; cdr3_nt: TGCGCCAGCAGCTTTGACTGGAGGGGTAACAATGAGCAGTTCTTC; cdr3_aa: CASSFDWRGNNEQFF
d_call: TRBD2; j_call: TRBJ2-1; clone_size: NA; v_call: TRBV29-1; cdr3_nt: TGCAGCTCACGGGGGGTAGCGGGGAGATCCTACAATGAGCAGTTCTTC; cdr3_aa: CSSRGVAGRSYNEQFF
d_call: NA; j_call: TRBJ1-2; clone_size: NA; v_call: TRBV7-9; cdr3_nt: TGTGCCAGCAGCTGGCAGGGCTATGGCTACACCTTC; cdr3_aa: CASSWQGYGYTF
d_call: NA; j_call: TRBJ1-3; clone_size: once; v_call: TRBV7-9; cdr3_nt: TGTGCCAGCAGCCCCCCAGGGATCTCTGGAAACACCATATATTTT; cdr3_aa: CASSPPGISGNTIYF
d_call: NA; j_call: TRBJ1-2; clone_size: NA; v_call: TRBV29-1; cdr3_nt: TGCAGCGTTGACGAGGGGGTTAGCTATGGCTACACCTTC; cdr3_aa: CSVDEGVSYGYTF
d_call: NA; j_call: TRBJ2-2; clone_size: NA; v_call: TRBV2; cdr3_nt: TGTGCCAGCACCAGGCTATCGAACACCGGGGAGCTGTTTTTT; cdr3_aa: CASTRLSNTGELFF
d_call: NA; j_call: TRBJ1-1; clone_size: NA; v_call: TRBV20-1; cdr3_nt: TGCAGTGCCTTGACAACTATGAACACTGAAGCTTTCTTT; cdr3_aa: CSALTTMNTEAFF
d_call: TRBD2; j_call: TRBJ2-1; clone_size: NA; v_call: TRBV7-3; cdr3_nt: TGTGCCAGCAGCTTATCGACTAGCGGAAACAATGAGCAGTTCTTC; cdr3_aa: CASSLSTSGNNEQFF
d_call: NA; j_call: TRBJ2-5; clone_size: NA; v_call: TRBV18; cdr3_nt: TGTGCCAGCTCACCGCGCGGAGACCAAGAGACCCAGTACTTC; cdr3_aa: CASSPRGDQETQYF
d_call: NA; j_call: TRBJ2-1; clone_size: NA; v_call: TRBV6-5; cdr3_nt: TGTGCCAGCAGTTGGGGACTCGCCTCCAATGAGCAGTTCTTC; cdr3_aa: CASSWGLASNEQFF
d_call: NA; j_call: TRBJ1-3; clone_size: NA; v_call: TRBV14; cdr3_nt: TGTGCCAGCAGCCAAGATTTGGTAAACACCATATATTTT; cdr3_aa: CASSQDLVNTIYF
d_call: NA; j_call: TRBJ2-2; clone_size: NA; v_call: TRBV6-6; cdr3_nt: TGTGCCAGCAGTTACCTAACCCGACGAACCGGGGAGCTGTTTTTT; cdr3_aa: CASSYLTRRTGELFF
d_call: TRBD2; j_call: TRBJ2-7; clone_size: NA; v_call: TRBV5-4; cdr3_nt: TGTGCCAGCAGCTCCATCTCCCTAGCGGGGGGCTACGAGCAGTACTTC; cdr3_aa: CASSSISLAGGYEQYF